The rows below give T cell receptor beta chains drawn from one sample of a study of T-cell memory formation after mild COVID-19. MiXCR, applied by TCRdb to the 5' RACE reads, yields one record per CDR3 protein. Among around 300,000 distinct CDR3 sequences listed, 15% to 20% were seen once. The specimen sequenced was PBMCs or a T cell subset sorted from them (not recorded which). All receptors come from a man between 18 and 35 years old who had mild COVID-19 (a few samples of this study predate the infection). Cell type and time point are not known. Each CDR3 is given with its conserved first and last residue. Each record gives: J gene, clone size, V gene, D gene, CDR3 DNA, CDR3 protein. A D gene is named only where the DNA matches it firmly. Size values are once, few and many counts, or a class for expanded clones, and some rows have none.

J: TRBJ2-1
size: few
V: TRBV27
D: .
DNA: TGTGCCAGCATGACAGTCTACAATGAGCAGTTCTTC
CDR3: CASMTVYNEQFF

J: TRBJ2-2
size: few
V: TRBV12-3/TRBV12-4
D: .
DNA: TGTGCCAGCAGTTTCTGGACACCGGACACCGGGGAGCTGTTTTTT
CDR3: CASSFWTPDTGELFF

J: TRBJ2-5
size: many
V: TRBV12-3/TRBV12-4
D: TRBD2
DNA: TGTGCCAGCAGTAGGACTAGCGGGGGAGAAGAGACCCAGTACTTC
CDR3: CASSRTSGGEETQYF

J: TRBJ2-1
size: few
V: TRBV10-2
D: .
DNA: TGCGCCAGCACATCTGGGTCCTACAATGAGCAGTTCTTC
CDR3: CASTSGSYNEQFF

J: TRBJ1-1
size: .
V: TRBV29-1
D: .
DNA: TGCAGCGCGGAAGTAGGGAATGGGGGGGTTACTGAAGCTTTCTTT
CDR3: CSAEVGNGGVTEAFF

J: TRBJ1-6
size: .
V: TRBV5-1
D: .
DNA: TGCGCCAGCAGCTTGGTCTACCAGGGGTCGAGATCACCCCTCCACTTT
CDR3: CASSLVYQGSRSPLHF

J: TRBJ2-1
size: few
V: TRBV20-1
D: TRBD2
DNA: TGCAGTGCTAGAGATACTAGCGGGGTTTCCTACAATGAGCAGTTCTTC
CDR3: CSARDTSGVSYNEQFF

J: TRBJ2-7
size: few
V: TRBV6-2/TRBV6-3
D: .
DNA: TGTGCCAGCAGTTACATCCGGACACCAGACGTGAAGCAGTACTTC
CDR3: CASSYIRTPDVKQYF

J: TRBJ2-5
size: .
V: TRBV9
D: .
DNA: TGTGCCAGCAGCGCATCGGGATTCCAAGAGACCCAGTACTTC
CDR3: CASSASGFQETQYF

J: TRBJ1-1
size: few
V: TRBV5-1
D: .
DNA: TGCGCCAGCAGACCCTCCCCGGACAGCTTCAACACTGAAGCTTTCTTT
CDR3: CASRPSPDSFNTEAFF

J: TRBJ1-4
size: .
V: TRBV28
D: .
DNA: TGTGCCAGCAGTTTGGGGTTGACCCAGGTCAAACTGTTTTTT
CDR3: CASSLGLTQVKLFF

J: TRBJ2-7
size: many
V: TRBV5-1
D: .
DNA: TGCGCCAGCAGCTTCGGGGCCTACGAGCAGTACTTC
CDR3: CASSFGAYEQYF

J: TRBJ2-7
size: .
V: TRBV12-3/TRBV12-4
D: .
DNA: TGTGCCAGCAGTTTGCGGGACACCTACGAGCAGTACTTC
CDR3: CASSLRDTYEQYF

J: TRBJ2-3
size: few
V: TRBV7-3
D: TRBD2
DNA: TGTGCCAGCAGACGGAGCGGGGCCCTCACAGATACGCAGTATTTT
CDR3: CASRRSGALTDTQYF

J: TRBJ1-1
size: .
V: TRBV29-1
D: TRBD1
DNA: TGCAGCGCTGGCCCAGCCGTGGGACAGGGGGGCACTGAAGCTTTCTTT
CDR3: CSAGPAVGQGGTEAFF

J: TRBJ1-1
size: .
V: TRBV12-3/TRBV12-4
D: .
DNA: TGTGCCAGCAGTTTATACTCCCCGAACACTGAAGCTTTCTTT
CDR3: CASSLYSPNTEAFF